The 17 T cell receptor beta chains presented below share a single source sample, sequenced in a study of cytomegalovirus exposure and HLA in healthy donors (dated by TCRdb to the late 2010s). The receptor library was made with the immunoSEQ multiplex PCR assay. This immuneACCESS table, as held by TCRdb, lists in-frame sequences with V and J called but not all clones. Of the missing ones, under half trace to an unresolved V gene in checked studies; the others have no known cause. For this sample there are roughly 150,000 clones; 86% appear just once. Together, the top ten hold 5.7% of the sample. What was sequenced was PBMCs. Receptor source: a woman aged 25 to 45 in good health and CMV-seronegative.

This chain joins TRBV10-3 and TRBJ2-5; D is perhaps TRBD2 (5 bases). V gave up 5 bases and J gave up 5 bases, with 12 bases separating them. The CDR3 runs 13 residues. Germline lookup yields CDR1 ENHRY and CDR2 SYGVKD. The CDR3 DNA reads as TGTGCCATCAGTAATAACGGGGTCGAGACCCAGTACTTC. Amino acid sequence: CAISNNGVETQYF.

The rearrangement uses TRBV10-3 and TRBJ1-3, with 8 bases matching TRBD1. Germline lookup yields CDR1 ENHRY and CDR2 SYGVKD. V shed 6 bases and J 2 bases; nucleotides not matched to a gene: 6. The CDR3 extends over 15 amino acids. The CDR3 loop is CAIRADREPGNTIYF. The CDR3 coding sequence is TGTGCCATCAGGGCGGACAGGGAACCTGGAAACACCATATATTTT.

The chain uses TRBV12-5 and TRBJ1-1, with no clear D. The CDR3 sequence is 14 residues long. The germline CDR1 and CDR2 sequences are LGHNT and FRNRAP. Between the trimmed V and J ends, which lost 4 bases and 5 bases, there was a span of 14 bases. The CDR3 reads CASGSLGERTEAFF. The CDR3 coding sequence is TGTGCTAGTGGTTCCCTAGGTGAAAGGACTGAAGCTTTCTTT.

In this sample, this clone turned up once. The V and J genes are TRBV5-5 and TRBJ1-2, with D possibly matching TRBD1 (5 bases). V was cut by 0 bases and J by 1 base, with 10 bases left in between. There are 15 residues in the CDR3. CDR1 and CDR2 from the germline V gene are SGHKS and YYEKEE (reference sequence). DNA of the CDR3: TGTGCCAGCAGCTTGGAGGGGAGCCTTAACTATGGCTACACCTTC. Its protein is CASSLEGSLNYGYTF.

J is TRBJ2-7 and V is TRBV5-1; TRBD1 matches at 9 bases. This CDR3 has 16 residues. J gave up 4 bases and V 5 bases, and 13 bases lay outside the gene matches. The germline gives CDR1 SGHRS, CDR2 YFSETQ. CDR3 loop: CASSREQGASLYEQYF. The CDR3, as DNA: TGCGCCAGCAGTCGGGAACAGGGGGCTTCACTTTACGAGCAGTACTTC.

The CDR3 bases are TGTGCCAGCAGCTGGGGACTTCGCTCTGGGGCCAACGTCCTGACTTTC. Protein: CASSWGLRSGANVLTF. The chain joins TRBV5-5 to TRBJ2-6; possibly TRBD2 for D (6 bases). Germline CDR1 SGHKS, CDR2 YYEKEE (reference sequence). The CDR3 loop spans 16 amino acids. V lost 3 bases and J lost 0, with 10 bases in between.

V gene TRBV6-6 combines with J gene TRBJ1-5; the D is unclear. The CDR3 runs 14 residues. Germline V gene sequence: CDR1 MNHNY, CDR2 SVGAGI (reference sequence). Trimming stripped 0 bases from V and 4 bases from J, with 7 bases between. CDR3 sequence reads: CASSYSGNNQPQHF. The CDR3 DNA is TGTGCCAGCAGTTACTCTGGCAATAATCAGCCCCAGCATTTT.

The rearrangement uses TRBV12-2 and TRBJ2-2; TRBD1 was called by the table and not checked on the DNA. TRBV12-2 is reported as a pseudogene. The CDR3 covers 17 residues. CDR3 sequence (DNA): TGTGCAAGTCGCTCCCCCCTGCACAGGAAGAACACCGGGGAGCTGTTTTTT. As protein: CASRSPLHRKNTGELFF.

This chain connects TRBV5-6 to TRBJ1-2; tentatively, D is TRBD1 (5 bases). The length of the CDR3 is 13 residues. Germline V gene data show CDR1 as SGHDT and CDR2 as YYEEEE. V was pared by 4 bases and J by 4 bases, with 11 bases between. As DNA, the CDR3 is TGTGCCAGCAGCAGCCGGGACGGCTATGGCTACACCTTC. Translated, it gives CASSSRDGYGYTF.

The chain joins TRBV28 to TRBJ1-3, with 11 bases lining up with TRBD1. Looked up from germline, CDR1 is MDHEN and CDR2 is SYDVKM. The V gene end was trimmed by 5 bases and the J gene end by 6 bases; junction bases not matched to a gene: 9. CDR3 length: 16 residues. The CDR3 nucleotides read TGTGCCAGCAGTCCCCAGCCGGGACAGGGGGAAAACACCATATATTTT. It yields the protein CASSPQPGQGENTIYF.

Here the CDR3 DNA reads TGTGCCACCAGCAGAGATTGGGGGTTGAATTCGGAAAAACTGTTTTTT. As protein: CATSRDWGLNSEKLFF. This rearrangement joins TRBV15 to TRBJ1-4; maybe TRBD1 (5 bases). The germline V gene encodes CDR1 LNHNV and CDR2 YYDKDF (reference sequence). The CDR3 length is 16 residues. V lost 0 bases and J 8 bases, leaving 16 bases between the germline ends.

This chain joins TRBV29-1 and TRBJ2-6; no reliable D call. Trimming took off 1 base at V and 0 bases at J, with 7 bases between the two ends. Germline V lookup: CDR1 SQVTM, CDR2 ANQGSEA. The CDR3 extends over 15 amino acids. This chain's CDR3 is CSVEGLGSGANVLTF. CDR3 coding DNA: TGCAGCGTTGAAGGTTTGGGCTCTGGGGCCAACGTCCTGACTTTC.

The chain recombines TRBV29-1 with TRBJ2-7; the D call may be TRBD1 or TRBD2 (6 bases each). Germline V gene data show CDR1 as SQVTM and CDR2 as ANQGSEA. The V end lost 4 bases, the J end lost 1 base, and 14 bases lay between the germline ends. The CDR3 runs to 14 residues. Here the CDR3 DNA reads TGCAGCGTTGTGGGGGGCGCGGGTTCCTACGAGCAGTACTTC. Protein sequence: CSVVGGAGSYEQYF.

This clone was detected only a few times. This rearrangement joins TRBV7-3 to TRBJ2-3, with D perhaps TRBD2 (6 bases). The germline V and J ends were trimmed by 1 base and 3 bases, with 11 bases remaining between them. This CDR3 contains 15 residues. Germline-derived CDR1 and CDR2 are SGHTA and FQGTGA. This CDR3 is CASSLILGGTDTQYF. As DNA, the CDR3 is TGTGCCAGCAGCTTAATTTTGGGGGGAACAGATACGCAGTATTTT.

This CDR3 reads CASSSSGSTDTQYF. CDR3 coding DNA: TGTGCCAGCAGTAGTAGCGGGAGCACAGATACGCAGTATTTT. The rearrangement joins TRBV28 to TRBJ2-3, with TRBD2 matching 7 bases. The CDR3 is 14 residues long. Germline CDR1 is MDHEN and CDR2 is SYDVKM. V was clipped by 5 bases and J by 0 bases; unmatched bases: 2. Full variable domain (rest looked up from reference TRBV28 and TRBJ2-3): DVKVTQSSRYLVKRTGEKVFLECVQDMDHENMFWYRQDPGLGLRLIYFSYDVKMKEKGDIPEGYSVSREKKERFSLILESASTNQTSMYLCASSSSGSTDTQYFGPGTRLTVL.

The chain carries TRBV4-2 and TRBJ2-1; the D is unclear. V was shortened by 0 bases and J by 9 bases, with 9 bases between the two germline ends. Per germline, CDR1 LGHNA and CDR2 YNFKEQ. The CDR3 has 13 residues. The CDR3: CASSQDKRSEQFF. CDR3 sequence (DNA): TGTGCCAGCAGCCAAGATAAAAGAAGTGAGCAGTTCTTC.

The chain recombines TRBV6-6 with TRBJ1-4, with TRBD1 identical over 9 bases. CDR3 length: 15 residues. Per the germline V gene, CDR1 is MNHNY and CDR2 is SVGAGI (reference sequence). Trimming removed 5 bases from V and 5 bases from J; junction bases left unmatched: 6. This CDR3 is CASSPRQGGNEKLFF. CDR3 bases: TGTGCCAGCAGTCCTAGACAGGGGGGAAATGAAAAACTGTTTTTT.